The present entry profiles one TCR beta chain with its context. Its antigen is not identified. This sample stems from a study of post-analysis software for immune sequencing data. General study points: In patients, about five TRBV segments were more frequent than in controls, with TRBV5-6, TRBV5-1 and TRBV20-1 among them. F measure grouped same-batch samples tightly together.

This CDR3 has 15 amino acids. The ends lost 7 bases at V and 4 bases at J; junction bases unmatched: 5. Unique molecular identifiers were carried by the TCR beta cDNA libraries. TCRdb reanalysed the PCR reads using MiXCR and keeps one entry per CDR3 protein. The repertoire holds approximately 250,000 distinct CDR3 sequences, approximately 34% seen once, with around 5% in the top ten. The V gene is TRBV12-3 or TRBV12-4, the J gene TRBJ2-7, with 15 bases identical to TRBD2. This receptor was taken from a girl aged 5-17 years with multiple sclerosis. The specimen was blood. For the CDR3, the DNA is TGTGCCAGCACTATCGGGACTAGCGGGAGGTACGAGCAGTACTTC. This gives the protein CASTIGTSGRYEQYF.